Many counts were recorded for the clone carrying this T cell receptor beta chain. Unique molecular identifiers were built into the TCRbeta library. MiXCR, run by TCRdb on the PCR reads, gives a single entry per CDR3 protein. This sample yields roughly 150,000 distinct CDR3 sequences, of which over 8.5% are seen a single time; roughly an eighth belongs to the top ten. The sample belongs to a study of T-cell reconstitution after alpha-beta-depleted transplantation in children. This CDR3 has 13 amino acids. From germline, CDR1 is DFQATT and CDR2 SNEGSKA (reference sequence). V was pared by 5 bases and J by 7 bases, with 8 bases of the junction left unmatched.

This TCR derives from a boy younger than 10 with acute myeloid leukemia, due to receive a stem cell transplant. Sequenced material: PBMCs, taken before TCRalphabeta/CD19-depleted stem cell transplant. V is TRBV20-1 and J is TRBJ2-7, with 10 bases aligning to TRBD2. CDR3 protein: CSARPTSGFEQYF. As DNA, the CDR3 is TGCAGTGCTCGCCCGACTAGCGGGTTTGAGCAGTACTTC.